This TCR beta chain was sequenced during a study of T-cell reconstitution after alpha-beta-depleted transplantation in children. Findings of the study overall: Diversity and T-cell counts at one year after transplant derived mostly from new T cells. In patients about two months after transplant, alpha-beta T cells reportedly arose from several hundred expanded graft clones. For some patients, TCRbeta diversity was high at day 60 because of recipient T cells and thymic progenitors that survived.

About this clonotype itself: Its antigen is undetermined.

Library preparation (for TCRbeta) was performed with unique molecular identifiers. TCRdb reanalysed the PCR reads using MiXCR and keeps one entry per CDR3 protein. The profile shows a few hundred thousand distinct CDR3 sequences, 20% to 30% of them singletons. This CDR3 is 13 amino acids long. CDR1 is DFQATT, CDR2 SNEGSKA, per germline (reference sequence). The material sequenced was PBMCs, mostly from graft donor cells, taken 360 days after TCRalphabeta/CD19-depleted stem cell transplant. The receptor was derived from a female patient younger than 10 who had a stem cell transplant for congenital amegakaryocytic thrombocytopenia, so the T cells may come from the graft donor. The chain has TRBV20-1 and TRBJ2-1; 8 bases fit TRBD2. CDR3 sequence (DNA): TGCAGGTCCGGGGTAGCGGGATCCTATGAGCAGTTCTTC. As protein: CRSGVAGSYEQFF.